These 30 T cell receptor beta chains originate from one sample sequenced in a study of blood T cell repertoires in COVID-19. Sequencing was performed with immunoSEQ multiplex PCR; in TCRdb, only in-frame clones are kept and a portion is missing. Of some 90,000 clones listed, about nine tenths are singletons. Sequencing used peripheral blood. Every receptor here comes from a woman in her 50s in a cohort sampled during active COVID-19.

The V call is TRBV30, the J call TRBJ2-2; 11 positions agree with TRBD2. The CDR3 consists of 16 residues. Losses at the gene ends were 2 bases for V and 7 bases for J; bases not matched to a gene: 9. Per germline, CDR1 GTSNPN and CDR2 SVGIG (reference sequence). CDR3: CAWSRPGLAGIGELFF. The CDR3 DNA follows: TGTGCCTGGAGTAGACCTGGACTAGCGGGTATCGGGGAGCTGTTTTTT.

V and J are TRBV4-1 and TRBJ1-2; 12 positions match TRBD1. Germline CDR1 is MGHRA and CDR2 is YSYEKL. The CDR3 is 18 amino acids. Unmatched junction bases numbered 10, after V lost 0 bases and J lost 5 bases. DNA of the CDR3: TGCGCCAGCAGCCAAGAACCCCTGGGACAGGGGGCGGGTTATGGCTACACCTTC. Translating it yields CASSQEPLGQGAGYGYTF.

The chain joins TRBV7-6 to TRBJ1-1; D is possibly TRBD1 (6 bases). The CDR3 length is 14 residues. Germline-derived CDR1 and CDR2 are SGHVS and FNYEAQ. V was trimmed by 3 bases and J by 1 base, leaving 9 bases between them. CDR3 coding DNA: TGTGCCAGCAGCTTCAGGGGTGGGAACACTGAAGCTTTCTTT. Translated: CASSFRGGNTEAFF.

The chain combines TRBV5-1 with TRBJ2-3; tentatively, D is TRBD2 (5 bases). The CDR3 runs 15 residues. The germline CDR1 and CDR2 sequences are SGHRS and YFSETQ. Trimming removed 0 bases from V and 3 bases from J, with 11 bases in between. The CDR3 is CASSLETPGTDTQYF. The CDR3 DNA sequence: TGCGCCAGCAGCTTGGAGACGCCGGGGACAGATACGCAGTATTTT.

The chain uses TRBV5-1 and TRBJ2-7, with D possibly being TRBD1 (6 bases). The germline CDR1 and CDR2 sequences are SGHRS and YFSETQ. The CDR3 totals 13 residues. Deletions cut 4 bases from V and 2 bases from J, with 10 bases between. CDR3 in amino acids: CASSEGTTYEQYF. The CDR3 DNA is TGCGCCAGCAGCGAGGGGACAACCTACGAGCAGTACTTC.

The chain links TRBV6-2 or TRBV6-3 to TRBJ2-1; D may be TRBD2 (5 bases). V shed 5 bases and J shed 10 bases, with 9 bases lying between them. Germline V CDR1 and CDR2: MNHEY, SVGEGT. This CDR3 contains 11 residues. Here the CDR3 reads CASSRTGEQFF. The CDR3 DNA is TGTGCCAGCAGTCGGACTGGCGAGCAGTTCTTC.

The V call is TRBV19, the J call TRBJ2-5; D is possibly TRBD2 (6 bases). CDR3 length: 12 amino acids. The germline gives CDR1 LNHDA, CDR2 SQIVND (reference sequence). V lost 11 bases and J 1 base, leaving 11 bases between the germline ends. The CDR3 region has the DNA TGTGCCGTAGGGCGGGGCCAAGAGACCCAGTACTTC. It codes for CAVGRGQETQYF.

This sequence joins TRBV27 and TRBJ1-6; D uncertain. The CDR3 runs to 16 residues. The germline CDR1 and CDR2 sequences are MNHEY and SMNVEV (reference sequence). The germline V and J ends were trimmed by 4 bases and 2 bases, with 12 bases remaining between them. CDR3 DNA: TGTGCCAGCAGTTCCTATGAACTTACCTATAATTCACCCCTCCACTTT. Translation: CASSSYELTYNSPLHF.

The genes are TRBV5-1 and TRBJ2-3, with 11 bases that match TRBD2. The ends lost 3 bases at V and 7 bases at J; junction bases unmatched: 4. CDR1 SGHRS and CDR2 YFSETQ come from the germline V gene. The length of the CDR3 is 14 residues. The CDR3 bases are TGCGCCAGCAGCTCTAGCGGGGGGCATAATACGCAGTATTTT. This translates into CASSSSGGHNTQYF.

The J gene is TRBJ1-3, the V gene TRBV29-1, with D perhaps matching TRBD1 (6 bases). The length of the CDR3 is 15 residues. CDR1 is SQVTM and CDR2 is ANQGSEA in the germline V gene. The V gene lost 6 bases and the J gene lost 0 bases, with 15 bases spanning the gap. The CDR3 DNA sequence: TGCAGCGTCGCTACAGGGCTATACTCTGGAAACACCATATATTTT. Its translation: CSVATGLYSGNTIYF.

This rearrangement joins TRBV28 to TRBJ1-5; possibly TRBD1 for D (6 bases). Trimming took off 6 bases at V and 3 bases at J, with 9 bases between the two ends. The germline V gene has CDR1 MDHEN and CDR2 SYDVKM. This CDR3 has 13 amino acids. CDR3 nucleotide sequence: TGTGCCAGCAGAGGACAGCTCAATCAGCCCCAGCATTTT. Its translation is CASRGQLNQPQHF. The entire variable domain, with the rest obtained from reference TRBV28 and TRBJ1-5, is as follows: DVKVTQSSRYLVKRTGEKVFLECVQDMDHENMFWYRQDPGLGLRLIYFSYDVKMKEKGDIPEGYSVSREKKERFSLILESASTNQTSMYLCASRGQLNQPQHFGDGTRLSIL.

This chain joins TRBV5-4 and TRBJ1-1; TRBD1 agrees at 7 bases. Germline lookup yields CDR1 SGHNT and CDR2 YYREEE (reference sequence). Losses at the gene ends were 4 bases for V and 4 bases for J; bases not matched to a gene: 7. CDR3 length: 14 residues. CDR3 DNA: TGTGCCAGCAGCATGCGACAGGGAAGCACTGAAGCTTTCTTT. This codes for CASSMRQGSTEAFF.

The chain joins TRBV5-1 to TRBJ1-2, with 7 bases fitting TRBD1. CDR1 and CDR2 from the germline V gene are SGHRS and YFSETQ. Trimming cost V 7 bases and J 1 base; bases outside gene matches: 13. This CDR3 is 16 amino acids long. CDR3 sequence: CASGLPRDSDNYGYTF. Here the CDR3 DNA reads TGCGCCAGCGGGCTCCCTAGGGACAGCGATAACTATGGCTACACCTTC.

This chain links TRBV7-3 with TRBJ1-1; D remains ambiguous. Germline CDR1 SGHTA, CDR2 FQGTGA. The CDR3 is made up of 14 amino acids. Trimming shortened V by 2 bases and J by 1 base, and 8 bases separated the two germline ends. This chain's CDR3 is CASSLQEGNTEAFF. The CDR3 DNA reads TGTGCCAGCAGCTTACAGGAAGGGAACACTGAAGCTTTCTTT.

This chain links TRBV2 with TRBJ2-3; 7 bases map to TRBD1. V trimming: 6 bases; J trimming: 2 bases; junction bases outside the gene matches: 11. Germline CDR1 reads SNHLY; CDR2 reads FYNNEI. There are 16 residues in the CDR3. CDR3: CASSPRGQPNTDTQYF. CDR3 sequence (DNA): TGTGCCAGCAGCCCGAGGGGGCAGCCAAACACAGATACGCAGTATTTT.

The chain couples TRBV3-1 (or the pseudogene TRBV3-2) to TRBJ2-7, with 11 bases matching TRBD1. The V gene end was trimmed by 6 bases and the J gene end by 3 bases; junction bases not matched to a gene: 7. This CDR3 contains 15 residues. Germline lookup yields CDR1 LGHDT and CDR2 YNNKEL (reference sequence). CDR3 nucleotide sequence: TGTGCCAGCAGAGGGGGGACAGGGGGTCTCTACGAGCAGTACTTC. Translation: CASRGGTGGLYEQYF.

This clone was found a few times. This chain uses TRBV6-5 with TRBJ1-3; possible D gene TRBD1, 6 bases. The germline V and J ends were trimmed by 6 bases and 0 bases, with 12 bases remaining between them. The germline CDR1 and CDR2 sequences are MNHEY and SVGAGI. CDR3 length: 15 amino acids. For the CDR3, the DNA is TGTGCCAGCAGCCGAGCGGGGGCCTCTGGAAACACCATATATTTT. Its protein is CASSRAGASGNTIYF.

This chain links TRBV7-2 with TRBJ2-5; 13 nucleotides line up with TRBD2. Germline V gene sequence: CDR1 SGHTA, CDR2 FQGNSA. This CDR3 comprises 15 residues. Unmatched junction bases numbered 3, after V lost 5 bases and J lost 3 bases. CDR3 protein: CASSGLAGVKETQYF. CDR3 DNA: TGTGCCAGCAGCGGACTAGCGGGGGTGAAAGAGACCCAGTACTTC.

The CDR3: CASSKNRGSSNEQFF. The CDR3, as DNA: TGTGCCAGCAGTAAAAACAGGGGATCCAGCAATGAGCAGTTCTTC. V is TRBV6-5 and J is TRBJ2-1; TRBD1 aligns across 7 bases. V was pared by 5 bases and J by 6 bases, with 10 bases of the junction left unmatched. The CDR3 is made up of 15 amino acids. Germline-derived CDR1 and CDR2 are MNHEY and SVGAGI.

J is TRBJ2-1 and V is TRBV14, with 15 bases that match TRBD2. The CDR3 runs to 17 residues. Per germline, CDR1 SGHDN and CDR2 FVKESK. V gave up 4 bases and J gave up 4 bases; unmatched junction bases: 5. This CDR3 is CASSPVGLAGGYNEQFF. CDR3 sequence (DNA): TGTGCCAGCAGCCCCGTCGGACTAGCGGGAGGGTACAATGAGCAGTTCTTC.

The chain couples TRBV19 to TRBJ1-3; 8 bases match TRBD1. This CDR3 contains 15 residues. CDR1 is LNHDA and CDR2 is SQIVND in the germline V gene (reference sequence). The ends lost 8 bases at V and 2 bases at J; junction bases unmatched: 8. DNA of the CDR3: TGTGCCAGTGGGAGACAGGGGAAAGCTGGAAACACCATATATTTT. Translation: CASGRQGKAGNTIYF.

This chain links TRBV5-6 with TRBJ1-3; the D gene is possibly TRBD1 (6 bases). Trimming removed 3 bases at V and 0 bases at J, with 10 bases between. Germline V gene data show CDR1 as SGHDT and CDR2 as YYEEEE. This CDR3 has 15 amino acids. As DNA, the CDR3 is TGTGCCAGCAGCTGGGGGCCCGACTCTGGAAACACCATATATTTT. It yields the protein CASSWGPDSGNTIYF.

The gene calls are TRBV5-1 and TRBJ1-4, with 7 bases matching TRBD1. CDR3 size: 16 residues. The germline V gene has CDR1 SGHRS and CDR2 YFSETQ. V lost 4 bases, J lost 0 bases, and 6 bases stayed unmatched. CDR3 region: CASSRDSYATNEKLFF. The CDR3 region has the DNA TGCGCCAGCAGCCGGGACAGTTATGCAACTAATGAAAAACTGTTTTTT.

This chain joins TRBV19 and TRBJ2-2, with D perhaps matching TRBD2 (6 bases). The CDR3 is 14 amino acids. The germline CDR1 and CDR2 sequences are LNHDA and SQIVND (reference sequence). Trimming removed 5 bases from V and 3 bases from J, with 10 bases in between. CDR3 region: CASSLGGYTGELFF. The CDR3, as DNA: TGTGCCAGTAGTCTGGGGGGTTACACCGGGGAGCTGTTTTTT. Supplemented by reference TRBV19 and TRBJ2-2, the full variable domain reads DGGITQSPKYLFRKEGQNVTLSCEQNLNHDAMYWYRQDPGQGLRLIYYSQIVNDFQKGDIAEGYSVSREKKESFPLTVTSAQKNPTAFYLCASSLGGYTGELFFGEGSRLTVL.

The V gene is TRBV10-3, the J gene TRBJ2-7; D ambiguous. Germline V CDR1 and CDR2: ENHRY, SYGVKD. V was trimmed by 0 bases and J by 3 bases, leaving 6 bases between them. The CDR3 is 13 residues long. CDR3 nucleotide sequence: TGTGCCATCAGTGAGTCCCAGAACTACGAGCAGTACTTC. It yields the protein CAISESQNYEQYF.

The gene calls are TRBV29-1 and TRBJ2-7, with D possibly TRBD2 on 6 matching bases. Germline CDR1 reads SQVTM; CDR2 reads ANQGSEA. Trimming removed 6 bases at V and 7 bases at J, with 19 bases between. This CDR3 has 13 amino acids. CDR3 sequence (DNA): TGCAGCGTCGCCAGCCGGCCGGGGGATGAGCAGTACTTC. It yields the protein CSVASRPGDEQYF.

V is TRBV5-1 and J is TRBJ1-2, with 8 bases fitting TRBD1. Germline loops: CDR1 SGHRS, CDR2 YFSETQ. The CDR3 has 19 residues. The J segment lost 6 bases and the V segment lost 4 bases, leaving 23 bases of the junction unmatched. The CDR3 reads CASSAIPPGQGTGFDGYTF. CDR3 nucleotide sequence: TGCGCCAGCAGCGCCATCCCGCCCGGCCAAGGGACAGGCTTTGATGGCTACACCTTC.

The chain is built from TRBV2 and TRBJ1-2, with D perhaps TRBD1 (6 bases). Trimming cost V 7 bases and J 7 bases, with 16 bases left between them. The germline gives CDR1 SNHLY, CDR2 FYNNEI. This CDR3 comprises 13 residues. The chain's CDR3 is CASTTDSMAGYTF. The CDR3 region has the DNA TGTGCCAGCACTACGGACAGTATGGCTGGCTACACCTTC.

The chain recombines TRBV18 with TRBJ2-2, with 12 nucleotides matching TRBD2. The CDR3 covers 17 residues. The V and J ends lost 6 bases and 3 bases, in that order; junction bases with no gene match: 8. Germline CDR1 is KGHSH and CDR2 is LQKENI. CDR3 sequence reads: CASSLLAGGRDTGELFF. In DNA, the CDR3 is TGTGCCAGCTCGTTACTAGCGGGAGGCAGGGACACCGGGGAGCTGTTTTTT.

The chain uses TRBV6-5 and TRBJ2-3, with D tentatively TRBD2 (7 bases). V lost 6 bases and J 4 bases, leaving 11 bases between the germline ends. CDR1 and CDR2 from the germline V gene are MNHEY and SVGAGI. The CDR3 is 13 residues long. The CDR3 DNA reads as TGTGCCAGCAGATCGGGGGGCCCAGATACGCAGTATTTT. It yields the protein CASRSGGPDTQYF.